Sequencing of this T cell receptor beta chain was carried out in a study of blood T cells in healthy people across ages. Notes on the study in general: Older age coincided with a roughly linear decline in TCR beta diversity per million T cells.

This CDR3 region has 12 residues. Per germline, CDR1 DFQATT and CDR2 SNEGSKA (reference sequence). Comment on this clonotype: Its antigen is not identified.

Primed by a sample-barcoded 5' primer and a J-beta primer mix, a second PCR proceeded for about 7 to 11 cycles. TCRdb processed the 5' RACE reads anew with MiXCR; each CDR3 protein has one entry. The table includes about 1,000,000 distinct CDR3 sequences, 45% detected once. Each donor's blood draw was 7.5 to 10 milliliters of peripheral blood. Sequencing input: blood. V is TRBV20-1 and J is TRBJ2-1, with a possible D match to TRBD2 (5 bases). The clonotype comes from a woman aged 60-75 years in good health. CDR3 residues: CGGRGYYNEQFF. As DNA, the CDR3 is TGCGGCGGGCGAGGGTACTACAATGAGCAGTTCTTC.